This T cell receptor beta chain appears in the sequencing data of a study of blood T cells in healthy people across ages. This CDR3 has 14 residues. The V gene's germline CDR1 is SNHLY and CDR2 FYNNEI. Trimming cost V 10 bases and J 4 bases, with 19 bases left between them. Roughly 10 milliliters of peripheral blood were drawn from each donor into EDTA-treated tubes. General study findings and limits: Older age went with lower TCR beta diversity per million T cells, in a roughly linear way.

A second PCR of about 6 to 11 cycles used a sample-barcoded 5' primer and a J-beta primer mix. The template-switch adaptor was a 5' adaptor with 12 random nucleotides. It tagged each cDNA molecule. MiXCR, applied by TCRdb to the 5' RACE reads, yields one record per CDR3 protein. The sample consists of about 1.6 million distinct CDR3 sequences, 34% of them appearing once. For this clonotype: Its antigen remains unidentified.

The receptor was derived from a woman between 25 and 40 years old in good health. This chain uses TRBV2 with TRBJ1-2; perhaps TRBD1 as D (6 bases). The specimen was blood. CDR3 sequence (DNA): TGTGCCACCATTACACAGGGAATTCCCTATGGCTACACCTTC. This gives the protein CATITQGIPYGYTF.